These T cell receptor beta chains were read from a single sample in a study of blood T cell repertoires in COVID-19. The data were produced by immunoSEQ multiplex PCR, yet TCRdb's version contains in-frame clones alone and is incomplete. The repertoire holds about 260,000 clones, roughly 86% seen once, with about 11% in the top ten. The sample comprised peripheral blood. The receptors originated from a woman in her 30s with COVID-19, enrolled during active disease. CDR3s include the opening cysteine and the closing phenylalanine or tryptophan. A D gene is named only where the DNA matches it firmly. Expanded clones are given a class, and other clones once, few, many or no size at all.

TRBD1	TRBV19	.	TRBJ2-7	CASSIVGGSPYEQYF	TGTGCCAGTAGTATAGTAGGGGGCTCCCCTTACGAGCAGTACTTC
.	TRBV5-3	few	TRBJ2-1	CARSLGTDRPSVSYNEQFF	TGTGCCAGAAGCTTGGGGACAGACCGGCCGTCCGTCTCCTACAATGAGCAGTTCTTC
.	TRBV2	.	TRBJ1-3	CASSGSDSGNTIYF	TGTGCCAGCAGTGGATCAGATTCTGGAAACACCATATATTTT
.	TRBV6-2/TRBV6-3	.	TRBJ2-5	CASSWTDQETQYF	TGTGCCAGCAGTTGGACAGACCAAGAGACCCAGTACTTC
.	TRBV12-5	.	TRBJ2-5	CASGAGTEETQYF	TGTGCTAGTGGTGCCGGGACTGAAGAGACCCAGTACTTC
TRBD2	TRBV6-2/TRBV6-3	.	TRBJ2-7	CASSYLPASGGSYEQYF	TGTGCCAGCAGTTACCTCCCGGCTAGCGGGGGATCGTACGAGCAGTACTTC
.	TRBV9	once	TRBJ1-2	CASTQGNYGYTF	TGTGCCAGCACTCAGGGGAACTATGGCTACACCTTC
.	TRBV5-5	once	TRBJ1-2	CASSLKGGKSTCYGYTF	TGTGCCAGCAGCCTCAAGGGAGGGAAGTCAACTTGCTATGGCTACACCTTC
.	TRBV30	.	TRBJ1-2	CAWSVTRDTAYGYTF	TGTGCCTGGAGTGTCACCCGGGACACAGCCTATGGCTACACCTTC
.	TRBV7-9	.	TRBJ1-5	CASSWDISNQPQHF	TGTGCCAGCAGCTGGGACATTAGCAATCAGCCCCAGCATTTT